This entry describes one T cell receptor (beta chain). The data were produced by immunoSEQ multiplex PCR, yet TCRdb's version contains in-frame clones alone and is incomplete. The sample includes some 110,000 clones, about four fifths seen only once; the top ten take about 12%. This sample was taken from a study of control samples from healthy donors and cancer patients. The material sequenced was blood. This TCR was recovered from a woman aged 50 to 60 in good health.

The DNA of the CDR3 is TGTGCCAGCAGCTCAACAGGGAGGAACACTGAAGCTTTCTTT. This encodes CASSSTGRNTEAFF. The rearrangement joins TRBV5-6 to TRBJ1-1, with D tentatively TRBD1 (6 bases). The germline V gene has CDR1 SGHDT and CDR2 YYEEEE. V was pared by 3 bases and J by 1 base, with 10 bases between. The CDR3 is made up of 14 amino acids.